This entry describes one T cell receptor beta chain. This entry is derived from a study of OX40 agonist ivuxolimab in advanced cancers. Using immunoSEQ multiplex PCR, the repertoire was profiled, and TCRdb retains in-frame clones only, with some absent. The sample has 15,000 to 20,000 clones, approximately 83% seen once. The CDR3 is made up of 12 amino acids. Trimming cost V 2 bases and J 1 base, with 2 bases left between them. Germline CDR1 MDHEN, CDR2 SYDVKM. The sequence was obtained from an adult with an advanced solid tumor such as melanoma, head and neck, liver or kidney cancer. The source was CD4+ or CD8+ T cells sorted from blood, collected in a trial of the OX40 agonist ivuxolimab. This chain joins TRBV28 and TRBJ1-1, with unresolved D. CDR3 residues: CASSLRNTEAFF. The CDR3 DNA is TGTGCCAGCAGTTTAAGGAACACTGAAGCTTTCTTT. Full variable domain (remainder filled in from reference TRBV28 and TRBJ1-1): DVKVTQSSRYLVKRTGEKVFLECVQDMDHENMFWYRQDPGLGLRLIYFSYDVKMKEKGDIPEGYSVSREKKERFSLILESASTNQTSMYLCASSLRNTEAFFGQGTRLTVV.